This T cell receptor beta chain originates from a study of response to subunit inactivated influenza vaccine listed by TCRdb under 2018. Regarding the research as a whole: The study used deep quantitative T cell receptor repertoire profiling to track responses to a trivalent subunit inactivated influenza vaccine.

Library preparation was by RT-PCR. The data were produced on an Illumina HiSeq 2500. TCRdb redid the processing of the public reads, applying fastp at Q25 and MiXCR, and retained in-frame beta chains. Entries are consolidated by CDR3 protein sequence, retaining the most common genes and DNA. The sample contains some 850,000 distinct CDR3 sequences, about a fifth of them found a single time. Roughly a tenth of the sample goes to the ten largest clones. Study-level results and caveats: The authors suggested that each seasonal influenza vaccination may recruit only a limited number of new T cells.

As concerns this clonotype: Which antigen it targets is not known. No base-level quality is on record; no much larger clone is a single base apart.

From the cysteine through the phenylalanine, the CDR3 covers 15 amino acids. Only the CDR3 region is kept as DNA, spanning 45 bases read in frame from base 1. The germline ends are 9 bases apart after V is trimmed by 1 base and J by 1 base. Sequencing was performed on PBMCs from blood, taken roughly 5 days after vaccination. The sequence was obtained from a man in his forties or fifties who received an inactivated influenza vaccine. Donor details come from another sample of the same person, matched by shared clones. The receptor chain draws on TRBV12-3 or TRBV12-4 and TRBJ2-3; no D gene is confidently identified. The CDR3: CASSLVDGRTDTQYF. The nucleotide sequence is given as TGTGCCAGCAGTTTAGTGGACGGTCGCACAGATACGCAGTATTTT.